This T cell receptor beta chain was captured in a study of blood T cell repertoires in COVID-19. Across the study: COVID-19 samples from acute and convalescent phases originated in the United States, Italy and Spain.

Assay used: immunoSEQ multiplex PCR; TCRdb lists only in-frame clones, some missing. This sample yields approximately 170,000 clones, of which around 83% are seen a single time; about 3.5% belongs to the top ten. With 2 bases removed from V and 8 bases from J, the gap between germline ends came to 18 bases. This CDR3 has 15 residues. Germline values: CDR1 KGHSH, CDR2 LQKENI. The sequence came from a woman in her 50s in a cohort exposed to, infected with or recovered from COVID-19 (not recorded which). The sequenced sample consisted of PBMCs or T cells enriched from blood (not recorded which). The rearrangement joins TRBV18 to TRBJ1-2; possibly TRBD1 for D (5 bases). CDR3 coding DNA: TGTGCCAGCTCACCAAATGTAGGCAGGGAAGAAGGCTACACCTTC. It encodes CASSPNVGREEGYTF.